This T cell receptor (beta chain) was identified during a study of T cell responses to AZD1222 COVID-19 vaccine. To note about this clone: Its antigen is unidentified.

Unmatched junction bases numbered 6, after V lost 5 bases and J lost 2 bases. Germline V gene sequence: CDR1 SGHTA, CDR2 FQGNSA. CDR3 size: 14 residues. Study observations and caveats: In a largely white British group with more females than males, clonal diversity was possibly underestimated. Spike-specific TCR breadth and depth rose after two AZD1222 doses. Dominant at 160-218 and 743-854, vaccine-associated CD4 TCRs also spanned spike.

The repertoire was sequenced with immunoSEQ multiplex PCR; TCRdb's copy has only in-frame clones and lacks some. This table has some 150,000 clones, more than 80% appearing once. Sequenced material: peripheral blood, taken on day 0 of AZD1222 vaccination. The gene calls are TRBV7-2 and TRBJ2-7, with 7 nucleotides matching TRBD1. The clonotype was recovered from an adult in good health. CDR3: CASSAAGGPYEQYF. As DNA, the CDR3 is TGTGCCAGCAGCGCCGCAGGGGGACCCTACGAGCAGTACTTC.